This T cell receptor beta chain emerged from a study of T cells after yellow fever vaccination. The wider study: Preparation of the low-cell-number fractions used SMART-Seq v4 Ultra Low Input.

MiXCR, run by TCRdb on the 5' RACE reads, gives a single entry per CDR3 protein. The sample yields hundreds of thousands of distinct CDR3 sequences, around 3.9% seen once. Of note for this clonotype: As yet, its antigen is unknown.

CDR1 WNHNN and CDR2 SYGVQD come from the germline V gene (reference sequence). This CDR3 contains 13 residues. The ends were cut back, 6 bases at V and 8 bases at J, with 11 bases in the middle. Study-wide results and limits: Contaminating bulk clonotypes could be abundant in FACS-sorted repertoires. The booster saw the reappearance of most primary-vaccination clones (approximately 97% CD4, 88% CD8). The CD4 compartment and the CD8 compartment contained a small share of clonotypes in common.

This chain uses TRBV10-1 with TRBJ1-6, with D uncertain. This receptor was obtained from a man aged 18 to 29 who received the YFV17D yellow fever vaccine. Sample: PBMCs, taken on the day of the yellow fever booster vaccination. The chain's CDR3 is CASREGLDSPLHF. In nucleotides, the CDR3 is TGCGCCAGCAGGGAGGGCCTCGATTCACCCCTCCACTTT.